The text below deals with one T cell receptor (beta chain). Its antigen is not known. The CDR3 totals 15 residues. An Oncomine TCR Beta short-read assay was used to sequence the DNA from cultured CD4+ T cells. A single record per CDR3 protein comes from TCRdb applying MiXCR to the PCR reads. Of about 14,000 distinct CDR3 sequences in the sample, 45% to 70% were seen once. The data stem from a study of vaccination and CD4 T cells after COVID-19. Study overall: Post-COVID draws came a median approximately 100 days after diagnosis (range 35 to 161). Overall study results and limits: Convalescent patients' median share of reactive clones seen only post-vaccination was approximately 85%. There were relatively few convalescent patients studied, and there were no early post-infection timepoints.

As for treatment: roughly 11-day PBMC culture with coronavirus spike peptide pools or control peptides (ViraFEST assay). This sequence originates from a human donor who had recovered from COVID-19. J is TRBJ1-4 and V is TRBV21-1; whether TRBD1, the table's D call, matches the DNA was not checked. TRBV21-1 corresponds to a pseudogene. The source material was CD4+ T cells from blood, cultured in vitro. Written as DNA, the CDR3 is TGTGCCAGCAGAATCGGACAGGGTGGTGATGAAAAACTGTTTTTT. This encodes CASRIGQGGDEKLFF.